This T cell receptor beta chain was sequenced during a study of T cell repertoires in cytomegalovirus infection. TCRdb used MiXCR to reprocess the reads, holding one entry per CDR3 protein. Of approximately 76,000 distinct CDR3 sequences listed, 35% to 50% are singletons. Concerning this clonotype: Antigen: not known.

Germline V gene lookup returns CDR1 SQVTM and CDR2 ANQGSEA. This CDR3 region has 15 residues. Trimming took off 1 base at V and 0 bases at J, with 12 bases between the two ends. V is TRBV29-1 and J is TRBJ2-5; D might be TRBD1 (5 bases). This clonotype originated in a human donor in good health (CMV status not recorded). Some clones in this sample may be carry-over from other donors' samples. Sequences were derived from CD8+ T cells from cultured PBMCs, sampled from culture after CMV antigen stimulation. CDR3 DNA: TGCAGCGTTGAAGGGGGCCTACTGTACCAAGAGACCCAGTACTTC. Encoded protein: CSVEGGLLYQETQYF.